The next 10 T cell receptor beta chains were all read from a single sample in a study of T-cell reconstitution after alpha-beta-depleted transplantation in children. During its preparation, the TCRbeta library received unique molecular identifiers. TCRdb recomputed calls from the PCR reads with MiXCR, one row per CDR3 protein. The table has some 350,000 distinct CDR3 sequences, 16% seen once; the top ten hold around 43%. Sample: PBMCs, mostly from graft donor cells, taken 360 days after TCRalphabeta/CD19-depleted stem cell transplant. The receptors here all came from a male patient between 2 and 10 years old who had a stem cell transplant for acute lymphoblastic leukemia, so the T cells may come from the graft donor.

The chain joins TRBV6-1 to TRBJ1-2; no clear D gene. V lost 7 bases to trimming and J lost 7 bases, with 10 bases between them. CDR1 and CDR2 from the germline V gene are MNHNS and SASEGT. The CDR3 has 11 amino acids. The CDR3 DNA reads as TGTGCCAGCACTACGAGTTTTGGCTACACCTTC. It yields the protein CASTTSFGYTF.

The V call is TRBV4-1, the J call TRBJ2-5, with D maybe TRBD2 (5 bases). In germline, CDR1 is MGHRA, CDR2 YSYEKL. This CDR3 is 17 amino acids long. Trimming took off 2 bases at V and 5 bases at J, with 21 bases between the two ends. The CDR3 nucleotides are TGCGCCAGCAGCCAATTCGGGCGGGCTTTACCGCAGGAGACCCAGTACTTC. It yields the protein CASSQFGRALPQETQYF.

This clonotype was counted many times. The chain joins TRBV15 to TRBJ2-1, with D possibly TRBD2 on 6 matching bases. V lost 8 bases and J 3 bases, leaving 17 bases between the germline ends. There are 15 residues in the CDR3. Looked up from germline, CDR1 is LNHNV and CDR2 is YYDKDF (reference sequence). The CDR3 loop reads CATQRRAPLYNEQFF. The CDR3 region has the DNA TGTGCCACCCAGCGGAGGGCCCCTCTCTACAATGAGCAGTTCTTC. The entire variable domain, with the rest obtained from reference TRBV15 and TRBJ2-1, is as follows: DAMVIQNPRYQVTQFGKPVTLSCSQTLNHNVMYWYQQKSSQAPKLLFHYYDKDFNNEADTPDNFQSRRPNTSFCFLDIRSPGLGDTAMYLCATQRRAPLYNEQFFGPGTRLTVL.

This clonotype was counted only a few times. Here the CDR3 reads CASSAAEGRYEQYF. The CDR3 DNA sequence: TGTGCCAGCAGTGCTGCGGAGGGGCGCTACGAGCAGTACTTC. The chain has TRBV2 and TRBJ2-7; possible D gene TRBD2, 6 bases. Trimming pared 4 bases from V and 3 bases from J, leaving 13 bases between. CDR1 is SNHLY, CDR2 FYNNEI, per germline. The CDR3 length is 14 residues.

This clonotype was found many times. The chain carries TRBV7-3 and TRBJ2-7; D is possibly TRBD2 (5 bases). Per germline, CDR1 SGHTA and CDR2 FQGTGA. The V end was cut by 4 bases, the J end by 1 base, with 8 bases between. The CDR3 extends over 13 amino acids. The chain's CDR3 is CASSSGLSYEQYF. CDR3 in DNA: TGTGCCAGCAGCTCCGGACTGTCCTACGAGCAGTACTTC.

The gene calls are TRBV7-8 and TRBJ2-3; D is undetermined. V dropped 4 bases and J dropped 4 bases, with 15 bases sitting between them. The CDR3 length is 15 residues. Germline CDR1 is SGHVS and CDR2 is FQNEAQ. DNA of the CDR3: TGTGCCAGCAGCTCAGCTGGGATAGGTGCAGATACGCAGTATTTT. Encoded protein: CASSSAGIGADTQYF.

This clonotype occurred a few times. CDR3 coding DNA: TGTGCCAGCAGCAAAGTAATCGCGACTCAAGAGACCCAGTACTTC. This encodes CASSKVIATQETQYF. V is TRBV7-9 and J is TRBJ2-5; no clear D. Trimming cost V 5 bases and J 2 bases, with 15 bases left between them. Germline lookup yields CDR1 SEHNR and CDR2 FQNEAQ (reference sequence). CDR3 length equals 15 residues.

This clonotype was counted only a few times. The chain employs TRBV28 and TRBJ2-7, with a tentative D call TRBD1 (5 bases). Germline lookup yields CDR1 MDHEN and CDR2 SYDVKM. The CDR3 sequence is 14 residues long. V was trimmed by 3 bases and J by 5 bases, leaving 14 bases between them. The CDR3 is CASSLWGSADEQYF. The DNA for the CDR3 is TGTGCCAGCAGTTTGTGGGGCTCGGCGGACGAGCAGTACTTC.

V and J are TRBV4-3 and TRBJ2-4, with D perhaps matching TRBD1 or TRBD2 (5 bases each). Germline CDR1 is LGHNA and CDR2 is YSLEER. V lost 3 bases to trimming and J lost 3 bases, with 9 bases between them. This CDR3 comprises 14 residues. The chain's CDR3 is CASSQRDGKNIQYF. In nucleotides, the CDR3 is TGCGCCAGCAGCCAGAGGGACGGCAAAAACATTCAGTACTTC.

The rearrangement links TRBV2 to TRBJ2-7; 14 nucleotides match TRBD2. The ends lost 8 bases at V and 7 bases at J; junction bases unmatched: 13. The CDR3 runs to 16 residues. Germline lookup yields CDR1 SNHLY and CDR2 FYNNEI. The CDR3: CASAKRLAGGPMEQYF. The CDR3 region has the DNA TGTGCCAGCGCAAAGAGACTAGCGGGAGGGCCGATGGAGCAGTACTTC.